This T cell receptor beta chain was obtained from a study of CD8 T cells in ankylosing spondylitis. Findings and caveats of the study: What seemed typical of ankylosing spondylitis blood was a TCR beta motif built from 7 or 8 highly homologous variants.

TCRdb redid the calling of the 5' RACE reads with MiXCR, one entry per CDR3 protein. The sample holds 200,000 to 250,000 distinct CDR3 sequences; around 16% are singletons and the top ten take roughly 43%. As for this clonotype: The antigen remains undetermined.

Germline V gene data show CDR1 as DFQATT and CDR2 as SNEGSKA (reference sequence). The CDR3 has 14 residues. V was trimmed by 3 bases and J by 0 bases, leaving 8 bases between them. Source material: blood, either unsorted or a sorted T cell fraction (not recorded which). The chain combines TRBV20-1 with TRBJ1-4; D is undetermined. The receptor's source is a male donor with ankylosing spondylitis. CDR3 DNA sequence: TGCAGTGCTAGCTACGGTTCAACTAATGAAAAACTGTTTTTT. As protein: CSASYGSTNEKLFF.